One sample yielded the 2 T cell receptor beta chains listed below, sequenced in a study of tissue T cells after allogeneic stem cell transplantation (dated by TCRdb to 2021 to 2024). The library relied on the immunoSEQ multiplex PCR assay. TCRdb carries this immuneACCESS record with in-frame sequences only. Its versions omit some clonotypes, under half of them owing to an unresolved V gene in the studies checked, with the rest unexplained. This sample gives approximately 45,000 clones in total; about three quarters of them show up just once. The top ten clonotypes cover 0.55% of the sample. The sample was sorted cells pooled from one or two spleens. These receptor sequences come from a pool of C57BL/6 mice in good health.

With regard to this clone: The gene names given are mouse names. From the germline J gene comes the end of the CDR3, since the read stops 1 residue before it. The genes are TRBV1 and TRBJ1-3, with D unresolved. This CDR3 has 13 residues. V lost 6 bases, J lost 0 bases, and 6 bases lay in between. Per germline, CDR1 NSQYPW and CDR2 LRSPGD (reference sequence). CDR3 sequence reads: CTCSQDSGNTLYF. The DNA read from the CDR3 is TGCACCTGCAGCCAGGATTCTGGAAATACGCTCTAT. Full variable domain (missing parts from reference TRBV1 and TRBJ1-3): VTLLEQNPRWRLVPRGQAVNLRCILKNSQYPWMSWYQQDLQKQLQWLFTLRSPGDKEVKSLPGADYLATRVTDTELRLQVANMSQGRTLYCTCSQDSGNTLYFGEGSRLIVV.

Comment on this clone: Germline and genes here are mouse. From the germline J gene comes the end of the CDR3, since the read stops 1 residue before it. The chain has TRBV31 and TRBJ1-4; D possibly corresponds to TRBD1 (6 bases). The germline V gene has CDR1 GKSSPN and CDR2 SITVG. Trimming left V 3 bases short and J 6 bases short, with 11 bases between. The CDR3 contains 13 residues. The DNA read from the CDR3 is TGTGCCTGGAGCGGGGGGCAAGACGAAAGATTATTT. Translation gives CAWSGGQDERLF. The whole CDR3 is CAWSGGQDERLFF.